This T cell receptor beta chain was profiled in a study of control samples from healthy donors and cancer patients. Here immunoSEQ multiplex PCR was the method, and the copy in TCRdb shows in-frame clones only, minus some. The sample includes 98,000 or so clones, approximately 80% of them seen just once. Per germline, CDR1 SGHNT and CDR2 YENEEA. Trimming stripped 5 bases from V and 10 bases from J, with 18 bases between. This CDR3 has 14 amino acids. The material sequenced was blood. J is TRBJ2-1 and V is TRBV11-3, with TRBD1 as a possible D gene (6 bases). The receptor was isolated from a woman aged 25 to 39 in good health. In nucleotides, the CDR3 is TGTGCCAGCAGCGCAAGCCAGGGGCGAGCCGAGCAGTTCTTC. The encoded protein is CASSASQGRAEQFF.